The rows below give T cell receptor beta chains drawn from one sample of a study of shared clonotypes between healthy human individuals. Data came from immunoSEQ multiplex PCR; TCRdb stores just in-frame clones and leaves some out. The sample carries approximately 500,000 clones, over 60% recorded once. The source material was PBMCs. These receptors were taken from a woman aged 40 to 50 in good health. Some clones in this sample may be carry-over from other donors' samples. CDR3s include the opening cysteine and the closing phenylalanine or tryptophan. Fields, in order: D gene, J gene, CDR3 length, V gene, clone size, CDR3 DNA, CDR3 protein. A D gene is named only where the DNA matches it firmly. Clone size, where shown, is once, few, many, or a class for clones that have expanded.

d_call: .; j_call: TRBJ2-4; cdr3_length: 18; v_call: TRBV4-1; clone_size: .; cdr3_nt: TGCGCCAGCAGCCAGCCTGCTTGGGACTCGGGTGTACGGAACATTCAGTACTTC; cdr3_aa: CASSQPAWDSGVRNIQYF
d_call: .; j_call: TRBJ2-1; cdr3_length: 13; v_call: TRBV7-9; clone_size: .; cdr3_nt: TGTGCCAGCAGCTTAAGTAGCTTCAATGAGCAGTTCTTC; cdr3_aa: CASSLSSFNEQFF
d_call: TRBD2; j_call: TRBJ2-3; cdr3_length: 18; v_call: TRBV19; clone_size: .; cdr3_nt: TGTGCCAGTAGTCTACGTCCAGGGACTAGCTCTGCCACAGATACGCAGTATTTT; cdr3_aa: CASSLRPGTSSATDTQYF
d_call: .; j_call: TRBJ1-2; cdr3_length: 15; v_call: TRBV6-6; clone_size: few; cdr3_nt: TGTGCCAGCAGGCACACCGGGGCTTCTAACTATGGCTACACCTTC; cdr3_aa: CASRHTGASNYGYTF
d_call: TRBD1; j_call: TRBJ2-5; cdr3_length: 14; v_call: TRBV2; clone_size: .; cdr3_nt: TGTGCCAGTAAAACCGGGACAGGTGGGGCGACCCAGTACTTC; cdr3_aa: CASKTGTGGATQYF
d_call: .; j_call: TRBJ2-2; cdr3_length: 16; v_call: TRBV7-2; clone_size: .; cdr3_nt: TGTGCCAGCAGTTATCGGGGCTCCGCGGGGACCGGGGAGCTGTTTTTT; cdr3_aa: CASSYRGSAGTGELFF
d_call: .; j_call: TRBJ2-1; cdr3_length: 15; v_call: TRBV5-4; clone_size: once; cdr3_nt: TGTGCCAGCAGCTTACCAGGGAGCTCCTACAATGAGCAGTTCTTC; cdr3_aa: CASSLPGSSYNEQFF
d_call: TRBD1; j_call: TRBJ2-7; cdr3_length: 14; v_call: TRBV6-1; clone_size: .; cdr3_nt: TGTGCCAGCAGCCCGGACAGGGGATTTTACGAGCAGTACTTC; cdr3_aa: CASSPDRGFYEQYF
d_call: TRBD2; j_call: TRBJ2-7; cdr3_length: 14; v_call: TRBV7-2; clone_size: .; cdr3_nt: TGTGCCAGCAGCCCCCGCCCACTGACTAGCATTCCGTACTTC; cdr3_aa: CASSPRPLTSIPYF
d_call: .; j_call: TRBJ2-1; cdr3_length: 15; v_call: TRBV6-5; clone_size: .; cdr3_nt: TGTGCCAGCAGTCCCGAAGGGAACCCCTACAATGAGCAGTTCTTC; cdr3_aa: CASSPEGNPYNEQFF
d_call: TRBD1; j_call: TRBJ1-1; cdr3_length: 17; v_call: TRBV13; clone_size: few; cdr3_nt: TGTGCCAGCAGCTTAAGGATCGAGTGGCAGGGGGCCACTGAAGCTTTCTTT; cdr3_aa: CASSLRIEWQGATEAFF
d_call: TRBD1; j_call: TRBJ2-2; cdr3_length: 15; v_call: TRBV5-4; clone_size: .; cdr3_nt: TGTGCCAGCAGCTTACGACAGGGGAACACCGGGGAGCTGTTTTTT; cdr3_aa: CASSLRQGNTGELFF
d_call: .; j_call: TRBJ2-4; cdr3_length: 14; v_call: TRBV15; clone_size: .; cdr3_nt: TGTGCCACCAGCAGAGATGAAGGGATCGGCATTCAGTACTTC; cdr3_aa: CATSRDEGIGIQYF
d_call: .; j_call: TRBJ1-1; cdr3_length: 18; v_call: TRBV14; clone_size: .; cdr3_nt: TGTGCCAGCAGCGGGGAAGGTTTGGGTACTAGCATGAACACTGAAGCTTTCTTT; cdr3_aa: CASSGEGLGTSMNTEAFF
d_call: TRBD2; j_call: TRBJ2-1; cdr3_length: 21; v_call: TRBV4-1; clone_size: .; cdr3_nt: TGCGCCAGCAGCCGAAGACCGAATTTGGGACTAGCGGGAGGGCCGAGGGATGAGCAGTTCTTC; cdr3_aa: CASSRRPNLGLAGGPRDEQFF
d_call: .; j_call: TRBJ2-1; cdr3_length: 13; v_call: TRBV2; clone_size: .; cdr3_nt: TGTGCCAGCAGTGAAATCCAGACACTGGCGCAGTTCTTC; cdr3_aa: CASSEIQTLAQFF